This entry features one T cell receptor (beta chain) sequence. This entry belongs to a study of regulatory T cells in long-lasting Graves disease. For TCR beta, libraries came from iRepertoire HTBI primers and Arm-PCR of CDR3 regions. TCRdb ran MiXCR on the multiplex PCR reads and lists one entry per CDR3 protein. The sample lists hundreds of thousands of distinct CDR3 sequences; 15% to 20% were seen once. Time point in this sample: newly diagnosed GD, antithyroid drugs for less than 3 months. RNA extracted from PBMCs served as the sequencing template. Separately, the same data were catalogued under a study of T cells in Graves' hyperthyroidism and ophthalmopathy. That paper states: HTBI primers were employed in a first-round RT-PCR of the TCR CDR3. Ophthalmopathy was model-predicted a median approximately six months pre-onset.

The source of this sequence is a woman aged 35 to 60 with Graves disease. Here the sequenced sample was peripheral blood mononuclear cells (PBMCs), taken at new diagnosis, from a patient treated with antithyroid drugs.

This chain's CDR3 is CSVPDREGHGYTF. CDR3 in DNA: TGCAGCGTCCCCGACAGGGAGGGCCATGGCTACACCTTC. The V and J genes are TRBV29-1 and TRBJ1-2, with 7 bases identical to TRBD1. Germline V CDR1 and CDR2: SQVTM, ANQGSEA. The trim removed 6 bases at V and 6 bases at J, leaving 10 bases unmatched. The CDR3 loop spans 13 amino acids.